Presented here are 4 T cell receptor beta chains from one specimen sequenced in a study of shared clonotypes between healthy human individuals (TCRdb year 2020). The receptor library was made with the immunoSEQ multiplex PCR assay. TCRdb's version of the immuneACCESS table is confined to in-frame rearrangements and falls short of the full clone set. An unresolved V gene accounts for under half of the shortfall where checked; the remainder is of unknown origin. The sample records 2 million to 3 million clones, roughly 93% of which are singletons. 0.36% of the sample is taken by the ten largest. The sequenced sample consisted of naive CD4+ T cells from PBMCs. The cell subset or site label corresponds to: CD45RA+ positively selected. The receptors come from a man between 18 and 29 years old in good health. Some clones in this sample may be carry-over from other donors' samples.

V gene TRBV7-7 combines with J gene TRBJ2-5; D is uncertain. Trimming cost V 4 bases and J 13 bases, with 16 bases left between them. There are 12 residues in the CDR3. CDR1 SSHAT and CDR2 FNYEAQ come from the germline V gene (reference sequence). Here the CDR3 DNA reads TGTGCCAGCAGCTCTTTGGGCGCTCCCTTGTACTTC. It is translated as CASSSLGAPLYF.

The chain is built from TRBV10-2 and TRBJ2-5; D unclear. The DNA end is a closer match to TRBJ2-7, so the J assignment may be wrong. CDR3 size: 13 residues. Germline CDR1 and CDR2: WSHSY and SAAADI. The DNA of the CDR3 is TGCGCCAGCAGGAGTTTAATAGGTTACGAGCAGTACTTC. Amino acids: CASRSLIGYEQYF.

The CDR3 here is CASSSSAEGETQYF. The CDR3 region has the DNA TGCGCCAGCAGCTCGAGCGCCGAAGGGGAGACCCAGTACTTC. The V call is TRBV5-1, the J call TRBJ2-5; D uncertain. Germline V gives CDR1 SGHRS, CDR2 YFSETQ. This CDR3 region has 14 residues. The V gene lost 3 bases and the J gene lost 5 bases, with 14 bases spanning the gap.

The chain has TRBV2 and TRBJ2-1; 14 bases are a match to TRBD2. The V and J ends lost 3 bases and 9 bases, in that order; junction bases with no gene match: 13. This CDR3 comprises 18 residues. Germline CDR1 is SNHLY and CDR2 is FYNNEI. The CDR3, as DNA: TGTGCCAGCAGTGAGGAGATGATTGGACTAGCGGGAGGAGGTGAGCAGTTCTTC. Amino acid sequence: CASSEEMIGLAGGGEQFF.